These 17 T cell receptor beta chains came from one sample sequenced in a study of T cell changes during pregnancy in multiple sclerosis. Some clones are missing from TCRdb's copy, which holds only in-frame ones; the method was immunoSEQ multiplex PCR. The sample shows approximately 13,000 clones, more than 80% of them seen only once. This specimen was peripheral blood, taken in the second trimester of pregnancy. The receptors come from a female donor in good health, enrolled as a control in a pregnancy study.

The rearrangement links TRBV29-1 to TRBJ1-1; TRBD1 is a possible D gene (5 bases). The CDR3 extends over 12 amino acids. CDR1 SQVTM and CDR2 ANQGSEA come from the germline V gene. Trimming stripped 4 bases from V and 1 base from J, with 7 bases between. The CDR3 here is CSVGQGNTEAFF. CDR3 DNA: TGCAGCGTTGGTCAGGGGAACACTGAAGCTTTCTTT.

The chain combines TRBV9 with TRBJ2-7, with 9 bases that match TRBD1. Trimming took 3 bases from V and 4 from J; bases not matched to a gene: 8. The CDR3 has 15 residues. CDR1 and CDR2 from the germline V gene are SGDLS and YYNGEE. CDR3 amino acids: CASSAGQGNWYEQYF. DNA for the CDR3: TGTGCCAGCAGCGCGGGACAGGGTAATTGGTACGAGCAGTACTTC.

The chain carries TRBV5-1 and TRBJ2-3, with TRBD2 identical over 14 bases. The junction had 15 bases not matched to a gene; V was cut back by 3 bases and J by 6 bases. Germline assignment: CDR1 SGHRS and CDR2 YFSETQ. The CDR3 spans 19 residues. The CDR3, as DNA: TGCGCCAGCAGCTCGCGGACTAGCGGGGGGTCGGGCTTCAGGGATACGCAGTATTTT. Translation: CASSSRTSGGSGFRDTQYF.

The chain combines TRBV18 with TRBJ1-2, with 7 positions matching TRBD1. Trimming at V came to 2 bases and at J to 5 bases, leaving 5 bases not matched to a gene. Per the germline V gene, CDR1 is KGHSH and CDR2 is LQKENI. The CDR3 runs to 14 residues. The CDR3 loop reads CASSPDRDHYGYTF. The CDR3 bases are TGTGCCAGCTCACCAGACAGGGATCATTATGGCTACACCTTC.

The J gene is TRBJ1-5, the V gene TRBV28; 9 bases agree with TRBD1. Trimming took 9 bases from V and 7 from J; bases not matched to a gene: 4. This CDR3 spans 12 amino acids. CDR1 is MDHEN and CDR2 is SYDVKM in the germline V gene. CDR3 DNA sequence: TGTGCCAGTGGGACAGGGAAACAGCCCCAGCATTTT. This encodes CASGTGKQPQHF.

V gene TRBV13 combines with J gene TRBJ1-2; the match to TRBD1 covers 8 bases. Trimming took 5 bases from V and 8 from J; bases not matched to a gene: 10. The CDR3 totals 14 residues. Germline assignment: CDR1 PRHDT and CDR2 FYEKMQ (reference sequence). Written as DNA, the CDR3 is TGTGCCAGCAGCCAAGCCGACAGGGGACACGGCTACACCTTC. This gives the protein CASSQADRGHGYTF.

This sequence joins TRBV18 and TRBJ2-1; weak D call: TRBD2 (5 bases). V was trimmed by 5 bases and J by 12 bases, leaving 17 bases between them. The CDR3 runs to 13 residues. CDR1 is KGHSH and CDR2 is LQKENI in the germline V gene. The CDR3 DNA follows: TGTGCCAGCTCATCTCTAGAGGGCTGGGGGCAGTTCTTC. Amino acid sequence: CASSSLEGWGQFF.

The chain employs TRBV5-1 and TRBJ2-5; 9 bases line up with TRBD2. Germline V lookup: CDR1 SGHRS, CDR2 YFSETQ. With 0 bases clipped from V and 9 bases from J, the junction kept 15 bases outside the gene matches. The CDR3 covers 17 residues. The CDR3, as DNA: TGCGCCAGCAGCTTGGAAGTAAAAGCGGGGGGAACGAGTGCCCAGTACTTC. Residues: CASSLEVKAGGTSAQYF.

This chain links TRBV4-1 with TRBJ2-2; 7 positions match TRBD2. Trimming cost V 8 bases and J 6 bases; bases outside gene matches: 15. The germline CDR1 and CDR2 sequences are MGHRA and YSYEKL. This CDR3 comprises 16 residues. The CDR3 loop is CASRTPGGSEPGELFF. Here the CDR3 DNA reads TGCGCCAGCCGAACCCCAGGCGGGAGCGAGCCCGGGGAGCTGTTTTTT.

The chain uses TRBV2 and TRBJ2-2; TRBD2 is a possible D gene (5 bases). The germline CDR1 and CDR2 sequences are SNHLY and FYNNEI. With 2 bases removed from V and 7 bases from J, the gap between germline ends came to 8 bases. The CDR3 totals 13 residues. CDR3 protein: CASSETRGGELFF. The CDR3, as DNA: TGTGCCAGCAGTGAAACCCGGGGCGGGGAGCTGTTTTTT.

This chain links TRBV5-8 with TRBJ2-5, with 9 bases matching TRBD1. The V segment lost 4 bases and the J segment 5 bases; nucleotides outside the gene matches: 3. CDR3 length: 13 residues. CDR1 and CDR2 from the germline V gene are SGHTS and YDEGEE. The CDR3 loop is CASSTGTGETQYF. DNA of the CDR3: TGTGCCAGCAGCACCGGGACAGGGGAGACCCAGTACTTC.

The chain links TRBV11-3 to TRBJ1-2; TRBD1 agrees at 7 bases. The CDR3 has 14 amino acids. V shed 5 bases, J shed 7 bases, and the junction held 10 bases outside the gene matches. Per the germline V gene, CDR1 is SGHNT and CDR2 is YENEEA. The CDR3 bases are TGTGCCAGCAGCCCTCCCAACGGGGACAGTGGCTACACCTTC. This sequence encodes CASSPPNGDSGYTF.

The rearrangement uses TRBV5-1 and TRBJ2-5; TRBD1 might be the D (6 bases). The CDR3 is made up of 15 amino acids. CDR1 is SGHRS, CDR2 YFSETQ, per germline. Between the trimmed V and J ends, which lost 3 bases and 3 bases, there was a span of 15 bases. The CDR3 DNA follows: TGCGCCAGCAGCTCGACTCCTGGACAGAAAGAGACCCAGTACTTC. As protein: CASSSTPGQKETQYF.

The genes are TRBV28 and TRBJ1-3, with D possibly being TRBD1 (6 bases). The CDR3 has 14 residues. The germline gives CDR1 MDHEN, CDR2 SYDVKM. The ends were cut back, 4 bases at V and 4 bases at J, with 11 bases in the middle. The CDR3 DNA sequence: TGTGCCAGCAGTTACTTCACAGGGGGAAACACCATATATTTT. It codes for CASSYFTGGNTIYF. The variable domain in full, completed from reference TRBV28 and TRBJ1-3, reads DVKVTQSSRYLVKRTGEKVFLECVQDMDHENMFWYRQDPGLGLRLIYFSYDVKMKEKGDIPEGYSVSREKKERFSLILESASTNQTSMYLCASSYFTGGNTIYFGEGSWLTVV.

The V call is TRBV4-1, the J call TRBJ1-5; D is unresolved. CDR1 is MGHRA, CDR2 YSYEKL, per germline. V was cut by 1 base and J by 3 bases, with 4 bases left in between. The length of the CDR3 is 13 residues. CDR3 DNA: TGCGCCAGCAGCCAAGTCAACAATCAGCCCCAGCATTTT. Its protein is CASSQVNNQPQHF.

The chain is built from TRBV2 and TRBJ2-1; 7 bases agree with TRBD2. The CDR3 loop spans 17 amino acids. With V trimmed by 4 bases and J by 4 bases, 13 bases remained unmatched. Germline CDR1 reads SNHLY; CDR2 reads FYNNEI. CDR3 sequence reads: CASSGDTGGRGYNEQFF. In nucleotides, the CDR3 is TGTGCCAGCAGTGGAGATACCGGGGGGAGGGGTTACAATGAGCAGTTCTTC.

This clone appeared once. V usage is TRBV30 and J usage is TRBJ1-4; D unclear. Germline V CDR1 and CDR2: GTSNPN, SVGIG (reference sequence). The CDR3 consists of 16 residues. Trimming removed 4 bases from V and 8 bases from J, with 23 bases in between. The CDR3 protein is CAWTLEAEGKEEKLFF. As DNA, the CDR3 is TGTGCCTGGACCCTGGAAGCGGAGGGCAAAGAAGAAAAACTGTTTTTT.